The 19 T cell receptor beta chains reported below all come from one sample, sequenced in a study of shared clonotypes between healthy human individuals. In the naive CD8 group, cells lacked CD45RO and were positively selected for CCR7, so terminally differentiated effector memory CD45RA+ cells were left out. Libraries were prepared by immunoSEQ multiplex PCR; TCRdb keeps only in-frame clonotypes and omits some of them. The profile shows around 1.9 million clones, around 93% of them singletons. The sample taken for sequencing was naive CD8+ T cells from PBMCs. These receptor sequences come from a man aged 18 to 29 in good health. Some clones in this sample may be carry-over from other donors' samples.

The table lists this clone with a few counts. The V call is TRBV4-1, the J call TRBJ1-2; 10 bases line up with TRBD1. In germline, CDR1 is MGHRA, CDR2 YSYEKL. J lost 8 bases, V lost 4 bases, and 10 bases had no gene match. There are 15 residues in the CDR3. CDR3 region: CASSLRDRGMEGYTF. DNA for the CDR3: TGCGCCAGCAGCCTCCGGGACAGGGGAATGGAAGGCTACACCTTC.

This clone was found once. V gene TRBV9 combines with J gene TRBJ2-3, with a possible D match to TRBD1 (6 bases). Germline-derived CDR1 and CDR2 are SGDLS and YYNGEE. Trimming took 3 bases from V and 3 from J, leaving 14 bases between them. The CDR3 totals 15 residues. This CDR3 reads CASSGSDQGTDTQYF. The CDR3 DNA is TGTGCCAGCAGCGGTTCGGACCAGGGGACAGATACGCAGTATTTT. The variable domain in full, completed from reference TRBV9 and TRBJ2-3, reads DSGVTQTPKHLITATGQRVTLRCSPRSGDLSVYWYQQSLDQGLQFLIQYYNGEERAKGNILERFSAQQFPDLHSELNLSSLELGDSALYFCASSGSDQGTDTQYFGPGTRLTVL.

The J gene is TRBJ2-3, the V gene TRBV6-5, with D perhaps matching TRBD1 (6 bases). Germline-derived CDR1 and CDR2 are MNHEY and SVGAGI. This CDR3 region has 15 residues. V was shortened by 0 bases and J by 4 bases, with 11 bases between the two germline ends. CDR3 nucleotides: TGTGCCAGCAGTTACTCCAGGGGCCCCCCAGATACGCAGTATTTT. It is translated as CASSYSRGPPDTQYF.

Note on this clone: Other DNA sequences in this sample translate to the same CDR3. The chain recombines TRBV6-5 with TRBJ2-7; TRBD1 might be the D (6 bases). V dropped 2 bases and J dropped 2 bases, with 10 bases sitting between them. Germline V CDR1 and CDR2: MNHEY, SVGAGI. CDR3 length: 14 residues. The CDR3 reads CASSYEQGAYEQYF. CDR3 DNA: TGTGCCAGCAGTTACGAACAGGGCGCCTACGAGCAGTACTTC.

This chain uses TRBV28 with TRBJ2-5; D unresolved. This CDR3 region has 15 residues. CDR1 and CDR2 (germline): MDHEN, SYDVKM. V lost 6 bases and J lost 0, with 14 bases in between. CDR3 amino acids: CASSSQHDDQETQYF. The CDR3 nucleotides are TGTGCCAGCAGCTCCCAACACGACGACCAAGAGACCCAGTACTTC.

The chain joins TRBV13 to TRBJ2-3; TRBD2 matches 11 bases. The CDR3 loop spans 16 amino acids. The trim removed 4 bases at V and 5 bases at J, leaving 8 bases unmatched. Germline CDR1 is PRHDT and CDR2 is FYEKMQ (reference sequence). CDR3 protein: CASSSSLAGGRDTQYF. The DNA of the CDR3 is TGTGCCAGCAGCTCCTCTCTAGCGGGAGGAAGAGATACGCAGTATTTT.

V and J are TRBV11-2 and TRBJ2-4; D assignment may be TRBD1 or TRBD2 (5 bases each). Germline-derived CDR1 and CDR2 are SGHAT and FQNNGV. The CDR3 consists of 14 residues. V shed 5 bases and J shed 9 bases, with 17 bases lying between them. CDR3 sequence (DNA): TGTGCCAGCAGCATGGGACCGCGAATAGGCATTCAGTACTTC. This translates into CASSMGPRIGIQYF.

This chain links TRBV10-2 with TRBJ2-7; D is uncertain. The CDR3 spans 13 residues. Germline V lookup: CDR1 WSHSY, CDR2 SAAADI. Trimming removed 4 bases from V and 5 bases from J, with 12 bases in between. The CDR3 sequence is CASSGIRSDEQYF. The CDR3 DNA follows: TGCGCCAGCAGTGGAATAAGGAGTGACGAGCAGTACTTC.

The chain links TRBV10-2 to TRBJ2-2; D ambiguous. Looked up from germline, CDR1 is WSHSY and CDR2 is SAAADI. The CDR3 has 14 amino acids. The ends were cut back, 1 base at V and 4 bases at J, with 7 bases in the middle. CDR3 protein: CASSEFRSTGELFF. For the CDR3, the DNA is TGCGCCAGCAGTGAGTTCCGAAGCACCGGGGAGCTGTTTTTT.

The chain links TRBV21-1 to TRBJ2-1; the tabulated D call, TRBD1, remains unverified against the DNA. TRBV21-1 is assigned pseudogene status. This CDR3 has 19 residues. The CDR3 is CASSKGSTNGQGGRNEQFF. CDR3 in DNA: TGTGCCAGCAGCAAAGGTTCGACTAACGGACAGGGAGGAAGGAATGAGCAGTTCTTC.

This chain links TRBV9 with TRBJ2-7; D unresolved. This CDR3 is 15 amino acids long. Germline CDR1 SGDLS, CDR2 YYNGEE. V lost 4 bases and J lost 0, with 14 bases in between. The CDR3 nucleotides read TGTGCCAGCAGCCCCTCAGGACGTAACTCCTACGAGCAGTACTTC. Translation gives CASSPSGRNSYEQYF.

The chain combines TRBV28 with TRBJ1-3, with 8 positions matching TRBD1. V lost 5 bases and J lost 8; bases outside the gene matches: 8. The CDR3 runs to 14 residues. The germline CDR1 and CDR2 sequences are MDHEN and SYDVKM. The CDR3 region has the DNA TGTGCCAGCAGTCCCCTGGACAGGGCTCACACCATATATTTT. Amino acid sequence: CASSPLDRAHTIYF.

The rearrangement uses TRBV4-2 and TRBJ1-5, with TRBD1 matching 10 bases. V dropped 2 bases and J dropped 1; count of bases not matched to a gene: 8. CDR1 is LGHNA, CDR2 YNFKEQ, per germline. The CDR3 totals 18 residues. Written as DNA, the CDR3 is TGTGCCAGCAGCCAACACGGGACAGGGGTTGGAAGCAATCAGCCCCAGCATTTT. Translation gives CASSQHGTGVGSNQPQHF.

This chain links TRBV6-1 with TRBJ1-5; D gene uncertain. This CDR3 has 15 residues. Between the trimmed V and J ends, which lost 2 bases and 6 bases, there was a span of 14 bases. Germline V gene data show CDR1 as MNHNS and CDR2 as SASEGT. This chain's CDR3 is CASSERWPEGQPQHF. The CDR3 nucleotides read TGTGCCAGCAGTGAACGTTGGCCCGAGGGTCAGCCCCAGCATTTT.

This CDR3 reads CASSVGGRVGKNIQYF. The CDR3, as DNA: TGTGCCAGCAGCGTAGGGGGGCGGGTCGGCAAAAACATTCAGTACTTC. The gene calls are TRBV9 and TRBJ2-4; TRBD1 is a possible D gene (6 bases). Germline V gene sequence: CDR1 SGDLS, CDR2 YYNGEE. The CDR3 extends over 16 amino acids. Deletions cut 0 bases from V and 3 bases from J, with 13 bases between.

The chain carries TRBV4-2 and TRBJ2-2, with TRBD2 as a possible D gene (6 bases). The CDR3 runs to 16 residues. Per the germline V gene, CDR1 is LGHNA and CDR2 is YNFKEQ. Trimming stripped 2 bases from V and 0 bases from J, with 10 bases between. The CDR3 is CASSQPGLTNTGELFF. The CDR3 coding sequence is TGTGCCAGCAGCCAACCCGGACTAACGAACACCGGGGAGCTGTTTTTT.

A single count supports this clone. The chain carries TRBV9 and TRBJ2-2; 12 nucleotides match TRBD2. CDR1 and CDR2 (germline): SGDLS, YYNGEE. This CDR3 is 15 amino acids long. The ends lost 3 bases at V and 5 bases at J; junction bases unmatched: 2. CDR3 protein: CASSATSGRTGELFF. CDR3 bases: TGTGCCAGCAGCGCTACTAGCGGGAGGACCGGGGAGCTGTTTTTT.

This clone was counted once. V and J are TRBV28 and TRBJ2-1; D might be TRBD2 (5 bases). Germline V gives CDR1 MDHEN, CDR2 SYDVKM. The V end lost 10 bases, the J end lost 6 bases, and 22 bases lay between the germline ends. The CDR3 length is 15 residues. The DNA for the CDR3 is TGTGCCACCAGAGAGGAGGATAAATGGAGCAATGAGCAGTTCTTC. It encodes CATREEDKWSNEQFF.

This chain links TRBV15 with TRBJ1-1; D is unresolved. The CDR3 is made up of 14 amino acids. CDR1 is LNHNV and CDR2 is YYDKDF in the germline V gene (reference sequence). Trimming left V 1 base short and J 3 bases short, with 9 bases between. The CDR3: CATSRVLSHTEAFF. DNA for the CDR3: TGTGCCACCAGCAGAGTATTGTCCCACACTGAAGCTTTCTTT.